A selection of T cell receptor beta chains follows, all from one sample in a study of cytomegalovirus exposure and HLA in healthy donors. The repertoire was sequenced with immunoSEQ multiplex PCR; TCRdb's copy has only in-frame clones and lacks some. The repertoire table contains about 200,000 clones. The specimen sequenced was PBMCs. The receptors here all came from a woman in her twenties or thirties in good health and CMV-seropositive. Each CDR3 is given with its conserved first and last residue. Fields, in order: V gene, D gene, J gene, CDR3 protein, CDR3 DNA. D genes are given only for firm matches.

TRBV5-4	TRBD2	TRBJ2-7	CASSEQRDAHEQYF	TGTGCCAGCAGCGAGCAGCGGGACGCGCACGAGCAGTACTTC
TRBV18	.	TRBJ1-3	CASSPQGRDTIYF	TGTGCCAGCTCACCTCAGGGGCGGGACACCATATATTTT
TRBV2	.	TRBJ1-1	CASSEALRYIEAFF	TGTGCCAGCAGTGAAGCCCTGCGGTACATTGAAGCTTTCTTT
TRBV13	.	TRBJ2-3	CASSGPDTQYF	TGTGCCAGCAGCGGCCCAGATACGCAGTATTTT
TRBV25-1	TRBD1	TRBJ2-1	CASSEYGQGKDNEQFF	TGTGCCAGCAGTGAATACGGACAGGGGAAGGACAATGAGCAGTTCTTC
TRBV6-5	TRBD2	TRBJ2-3	CASKGAGGPDTQYF	TGTGCCAGCAAAGGAGCGGGGGGGCCAGATACGCAGTATTTT
TRBV6-1	.	TRBJ2-7	CASSRDTWGYEQYF	TGTGCCAGCAGCCGGGACACATGGGGATACGAGCAGTACTTC
TRBV6-1	.	TRBJ1-5	CASSGVTRGNQPQHF	TGTGCCAGCAGCGGGGTCACGCGGGGCAATCAGCCCCAGCATTTT
TRBV18	.	TRBJ1-4	CASSPGGVVLFF	TGTGCCAGCTCACCCGGCGGCGTGGTTCTGTTTTTT
TRBV11-1	TRBD1	TRBJ1-1	CASSLVGRDRDTEAFF	TGTGCCAGCAGCTTAGTAGGCCGCGACAGGGACACTGAAGCTTTCTTT
TRBV5-6	.	TRBJ2-5	CASSLKLAGRETQYF	TGTGCCAGCAGCTTGAAATTGGCAGGCCGGGAGACCCAGTACTTC
TRBV4-1	.	TRBJ2-2	CASSRPSEGVNTGELFF	TGCGCCAGCAGCCGTCCCAGCGAGGGCGTGAACACCGGGGAGCTGTTTTTT
TRBV7-2	TRBD2	TRBJ2-1	CASSQGTSSLAYNEQFF	TGTGCCAGCAGCCAAGGGACTAGCAGTCTCGCCTACAATGAGCAGTTCTTC
TRBV15	TRBD2	TRBJ2-4	CATSSILAGGIAKNIQYF	TGTGCCACCAGCAGCATTCTAGCGGGAGGGATAGCCAAAAACATTCAGTACTTC
TRBV5-1	.	TRBJ2-2	CASKGVANTGELFF	TGCGCCAGCAAGGGGGTCGCGAACACCGGGGAGCTGTTTTTT
TRBV7-6	.	TRBJ2-5	CASSLKETQYF	TGTGCCAGCAGCCTAAAAGAGACCCAGTACTTC
TRBV4-1	TRBD1	TRBJ2-3	CASSQDRDRVGKDTQYF	TGCGCCAGCAGCCAAGATCGGGACAGGGTGGGGAAAGATACGCAGTATTTT
TRBV7-2	TRBD1	TRBJ2-7	CASSLGDSYEQYF	TGTGCCAGCAGCTTAGGGGACAGCTACGAGCAGTACTTC
TRBV5-4	TRBD2	TRBJ2-5	CASSAAGEAWETQYF	TGTGCCAGCAGCGCAGCGGGGGAGGCTTGGGAGACCCAGTACTTC
TRBV12-5	.	TRBJ1-6	CASGFENRDTSSYNSPLHF	TGTGCTAGTGGTTTCGAGAACCGGGACACTAGCTCCTATAATTCACCCCTCCACTTT
TRBV13	TRBD1	TRBJ1-2	CASTETGKSLLVLSGYTF	TGTGCCAGCACCGAGACAGGGAAATCTCTCCTCGTCTTGAGTGGCTACACCTTC
TRBV9	TRBD1	TRBJ2-1	CASSVEGGQGTYNEQFF	TGTGCCAGCAGCGTAGAAGGTGGACAGGGGACCTACAATGAGCAGTTCTTC
TRBV7-9	TRBD1	TRBJ1-2	CASSRGQGDYGYTF	TGTGCCAGCAGCAGGGGACAGGGGGACTATGGCTACACCTTC
TRBV28	.	TRBJ1-3	CASSPVPFRSGNTIYF	TGTGCCAGCAGTCCCGTCCCCTTCAGATCGGGAAACACCATATATTTT
TRBV27	.	TRBJ2-3	CASSPLGADTQYF	TGTGCCAGCAGTCCCCTCGGGGCAGATACGCAGTATTTT
TRBV27	TRBD2	TRBJ2-1	CASASGGSYNEQFF	TGTGCCAGTGCTAGCGGGGGCTCCTACAATGAGCAGTTCTTC
TRBV6-5	TRBD1	TRBJ2-1	CASSYSYRGLHEQFF	TGTGCCAGCAGTTACTCCTATAGGGGGCTACATGAGCAGTTCTTC
TRBV5-4	TRBD1	TRBJ1-4	CASSLGIGTENEKLFF	TGTGCCAGCAGCTTGGGCATCGGGACAGAAAATGAAAAACTGTTTTTT
TRBV5-5	.	TRBJ2-5	CASSLVGAGETQYF	TGTGCCAGCAGCTTGGTTGGAGCGGGAGAGACCCAGTACTTC
TRBV20-1	.	TRBJ1-2	CTSGGGDGYTF	TGCACCTCGGGGGGAGGGGATGGCTACACCTTC
TRBV6-5	TRBD1	TRBJ1-1	CASSYGQGLNTEAFF	TGTGCCAGCAGTTACGGACAGGGCCTCAACACTGAAGCTTTCTTT
TRBV13	.	TRBJ1-1	CASSTNPPGPNTEAFF	TGTGCCAGCAGCACCAACCCCCCAGGGCCGAACACTGAAGCTTTCTTT
TRBV29-1	.	TRBJ1-4	CSVELGSGREEKLFF	TGCAGCGTTGAGTTGGGATCTGGGAGGGAGGAAAAACTGTTTTTT
TRBV19	TRBD1	TRBJ1-5	CAVRTGESGPQHF	TGTGCCGTCAGGACAGGAGAATCAGGACCCCAGCATTTT
TRBV28	TRBD2	TRBJ2-1	CASSPHAGGYNEQFF	TGTGCCAGCAGTCCCCATGCGGGGGGCTACAATGAGCAGTTCTTC
TRBV5-1	.	TRBJ2-7	CASSSPPSPVSEQYF	TGCGCCAGCAGCTCACCACCTAGTCCAGTTAGCGAGCAGTACTTC
TRBV25-1	.	TRBJ1-5	CASSSGWDQPQHF	TGTGCCAGCAGTTCGGGGTGGGATCAGCCCCAGCATTTT
TRBV29-1	TRBD2	TRBJ2-5	CSVEWSGGQETQYF	TGCAGCGTTGAATGGTCGGGGGGGCAAGAGACCCAGTACTTC
TRBV27	.	TRBJ1-1	CASSFTREGDTEAFF	TGTGCCAGCAGTTTTACCAGGGAAGGGGACACTGAAGCTTTCTTT
TRBV21-1	.	TRBJ1-1	CASSKALEGCSTEAFF	TGTGCCAGCAGCAAAGCGCTGGAGGGATGCAGCACTGAAGCTTTCTTT